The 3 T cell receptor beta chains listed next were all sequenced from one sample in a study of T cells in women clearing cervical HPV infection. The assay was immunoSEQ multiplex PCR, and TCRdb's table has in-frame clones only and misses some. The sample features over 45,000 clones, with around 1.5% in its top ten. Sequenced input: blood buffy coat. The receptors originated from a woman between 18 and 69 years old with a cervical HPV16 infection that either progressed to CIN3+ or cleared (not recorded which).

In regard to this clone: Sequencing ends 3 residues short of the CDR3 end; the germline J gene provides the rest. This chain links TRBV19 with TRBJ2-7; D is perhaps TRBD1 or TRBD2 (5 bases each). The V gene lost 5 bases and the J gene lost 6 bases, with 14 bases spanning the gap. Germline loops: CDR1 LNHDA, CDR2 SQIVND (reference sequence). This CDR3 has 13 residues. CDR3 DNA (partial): TGTGCCAGTAGTGCCCAAGAGGGGCGCGAG. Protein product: CASSAQEGRE. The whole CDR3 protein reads CASSAQEGREQYF.

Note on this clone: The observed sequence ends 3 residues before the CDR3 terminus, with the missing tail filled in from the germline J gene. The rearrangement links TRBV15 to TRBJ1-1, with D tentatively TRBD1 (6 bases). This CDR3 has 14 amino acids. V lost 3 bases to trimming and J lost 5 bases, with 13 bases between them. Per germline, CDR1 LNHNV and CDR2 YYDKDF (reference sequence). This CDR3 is CATSRDGGATEAFF. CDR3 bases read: TGTGCCACCAGCAGGGACGGGGGGGCGACTGAA.

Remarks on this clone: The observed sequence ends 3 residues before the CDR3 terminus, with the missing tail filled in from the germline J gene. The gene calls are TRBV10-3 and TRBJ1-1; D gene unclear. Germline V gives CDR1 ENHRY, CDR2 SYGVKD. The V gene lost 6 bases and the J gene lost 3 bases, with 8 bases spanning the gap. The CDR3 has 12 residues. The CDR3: CAIRETDTEAFF. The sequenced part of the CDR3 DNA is TGTGCCATCAGGGAGACGGACACTGAA.